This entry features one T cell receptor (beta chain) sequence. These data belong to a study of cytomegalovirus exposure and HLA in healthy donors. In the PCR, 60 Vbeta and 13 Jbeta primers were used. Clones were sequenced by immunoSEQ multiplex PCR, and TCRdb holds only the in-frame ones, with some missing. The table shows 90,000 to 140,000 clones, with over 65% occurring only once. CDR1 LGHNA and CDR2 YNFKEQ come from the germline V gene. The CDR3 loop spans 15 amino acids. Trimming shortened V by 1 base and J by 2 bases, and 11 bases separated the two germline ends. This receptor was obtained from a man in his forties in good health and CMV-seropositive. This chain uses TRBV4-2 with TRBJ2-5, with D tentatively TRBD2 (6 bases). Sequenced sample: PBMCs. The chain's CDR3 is CASSQGYSGQETQYF. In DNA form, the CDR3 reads TGTGCCAGCAGCCAAGGATATAGCGGACAAGAGACCCAGTACTTC.